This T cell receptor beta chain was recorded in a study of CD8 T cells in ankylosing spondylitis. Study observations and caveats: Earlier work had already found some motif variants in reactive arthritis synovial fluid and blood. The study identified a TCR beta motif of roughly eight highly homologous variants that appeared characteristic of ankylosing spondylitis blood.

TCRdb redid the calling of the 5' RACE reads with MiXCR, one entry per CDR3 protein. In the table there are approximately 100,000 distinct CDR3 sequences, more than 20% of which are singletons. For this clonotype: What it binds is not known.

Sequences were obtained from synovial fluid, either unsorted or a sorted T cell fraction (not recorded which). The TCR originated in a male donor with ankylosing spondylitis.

CDR3 loop: CASSYSGGHDNSPLHF. The DNA of the CDR3 is TGTGCCAGCAGTTACTCGGGGGGGCACGATAATTCACCCCTCCACTTT. V usage is TRBV6-5 and J usage is TRBJ1-6; TRBD1 might be the D (6 bases). CDR3 size: 16 residues. V shed 0 bases and J shed 5 bases, with 11 bases lying between them. Germline CDR1 MNHEY, CDR2 SVGAGI.